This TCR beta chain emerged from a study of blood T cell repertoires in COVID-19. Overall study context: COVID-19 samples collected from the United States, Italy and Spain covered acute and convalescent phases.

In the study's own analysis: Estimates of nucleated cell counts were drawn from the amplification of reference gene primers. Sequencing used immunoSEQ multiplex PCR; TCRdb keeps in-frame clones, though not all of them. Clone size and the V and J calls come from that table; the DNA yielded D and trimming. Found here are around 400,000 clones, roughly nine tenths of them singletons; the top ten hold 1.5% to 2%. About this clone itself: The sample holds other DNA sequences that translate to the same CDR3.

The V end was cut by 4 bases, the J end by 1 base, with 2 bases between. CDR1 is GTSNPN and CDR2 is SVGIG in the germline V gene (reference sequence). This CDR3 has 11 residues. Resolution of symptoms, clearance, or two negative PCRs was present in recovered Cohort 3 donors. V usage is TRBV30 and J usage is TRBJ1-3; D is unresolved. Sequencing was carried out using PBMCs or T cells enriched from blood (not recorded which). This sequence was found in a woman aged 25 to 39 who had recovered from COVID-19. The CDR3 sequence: CAWTSGNTIYF. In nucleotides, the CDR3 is TGTGCCTGGACTTCTGGAAACACCATATATTTT.